Included here is one TCR beta chain sequence, with context. This specimen comes from a study of shared clonotypes between healthy human individuals. Sequenced by immunoSEQ multiplex PCR; TCRdb stores in-frame clones only, minus some. The data show 1,400,000 or so clones, with approximately 98.5% seen just once and 0.36% held by the top ten. This CDR3 contains 18 residues. V shed 3 bases and J 4 bases; nucleotides not matched to a gene: 15. CDR1 and CDR2 (germline): SEHNR, FQNEAQ (reference sequence). The chain uses TRBV7-9 and TRBJ2-7; 10 nucleotides line up with TRBD2. This sequence was found in a young man in good health. The sample comprised naive CD4+ T cells sorted from blood. Noted subset: CD45RA+ positively selected. CDR3 sequence reads: CASSFRLAGDQPIYEQYF. The CDR3 nucleotides read TGTGCCAGCAGCTTCCGTCTAGCGGGAGACCAACCCATTTACGAGCAGTACTTC.